Given below is one T cell receptor beta chain in context. This sample is drawn from a study of T cell changes during pregnancy in multiple sclerosis. Clones were sequenced by immunoSEQ multiplex PCR, and TCRdb holds only the in-frame ones, with some missing. The table includes under 85,000 clones, around nine tenths detected once. The junction had 5 bases not matched to a gene; V was cut back by 0 bases and J by 3 bases. Germline lookup yields CDR1 SGDLS and CDR2 YYNGEE. The CDR3 extends over 17 amino acids. V usage is TRBV9 and J usage is TRBJ2-1; TRBD2 aligns across 11 bases. The specimen comprised CD4+ T cells from peripheral blood mononuclear cells, sampled in the second trimester of pregnancy. This TCR was recovered from a female donor with multiple sclerosis, enrolled in a pregnancy study. CDR3 sequence: CASSVDSGRAGYNEQFF. The DNA for the CDR3 is TGTGCCAGCAGCGTAGATAGCGGGAGGGCCGGCTACAATGAGCAGTTCTTC.